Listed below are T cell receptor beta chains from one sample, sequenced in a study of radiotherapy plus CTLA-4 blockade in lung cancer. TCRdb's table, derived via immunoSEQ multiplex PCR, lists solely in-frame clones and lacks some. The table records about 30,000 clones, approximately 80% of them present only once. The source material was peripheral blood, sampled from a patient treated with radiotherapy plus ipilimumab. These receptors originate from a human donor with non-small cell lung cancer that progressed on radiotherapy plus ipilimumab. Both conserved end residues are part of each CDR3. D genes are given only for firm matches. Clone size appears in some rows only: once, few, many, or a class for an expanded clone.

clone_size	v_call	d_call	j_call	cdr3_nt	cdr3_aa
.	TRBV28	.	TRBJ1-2	TGTGCCAGCATATTGAGACCAGCTAACTATGGCTACACCTTC	CASILRPANYGYTF
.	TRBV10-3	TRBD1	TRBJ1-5	TGTGCCATCAGGACAGGGGTAGGGCAGCCCCAGCATTTT	CAIRTGVGQPQHF
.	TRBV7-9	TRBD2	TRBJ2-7	TGTGCCAGCAGCTTAGGAGGGAGGGAACTCGAGCAGTACTTC	CASSLGGRELEQYF
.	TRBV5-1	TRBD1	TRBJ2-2	TGCGCGTCAGAATCCCTGACAGGGGGCACCGGGGAGCTGTTTTTT	CASESLTGGTGELFF
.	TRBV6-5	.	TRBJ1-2	TGTGCCAGCAGTTATTCGACGGAAAACTATGGCTACACCTTC	CASSYSTENYGYTF
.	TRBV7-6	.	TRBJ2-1	TGTGCCAGCAGCGTAGTCAGTGGCGAGCAGTTCTTC	CASSVVSGEQFF
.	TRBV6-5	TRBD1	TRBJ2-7	TGTGCCAGCAGTCCAGACAGGGGGCAATACGAGCAGTACTTC	CASSPDRGQYEQYF
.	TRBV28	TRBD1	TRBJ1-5	TGTGCCAGCAGTACCGGACAGGGGAGCAATCAGCCCCAGCATTTT	CASSTGQGSNQPQHF
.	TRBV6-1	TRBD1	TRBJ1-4	TGTGCCAGCAGTTCGGGACAGGGTCGCGAAAAACTGTTTTTT	CASSSGQGREKLFF
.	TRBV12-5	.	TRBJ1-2	TGTGCTAGTGGTTTGGCCCGGGGTGGTTCAAGGGGTTTCTATGGCTACACCTTC	CASGLARGGSRGFYGYTF
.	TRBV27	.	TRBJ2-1	TGTGCCAGCAGTTCCCTAGTTGGAGGTGGTGGGAATGAGCAGTTCTTC	CASSSLVGGGGNEQFF
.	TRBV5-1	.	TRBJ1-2	TGCGCCAGCAGCGGATATAGGGATTTCAATATCGGCTACACCTTC	CASSGYRDFNIGYTF
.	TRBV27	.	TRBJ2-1	TGTGCCAGCAGTTTCACCGGGACCCCCACCAATGAGCAGTTCTTC	CASSFTGTPTNEQFF
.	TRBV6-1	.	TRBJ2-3	TGTGCAGCCGGGCGGATGGGTGCCTCCACAGATACGCAGTATTTT	CAAGRMGASTDTQYF
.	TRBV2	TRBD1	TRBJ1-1	TGTGCCAGCAGTGACCAACAGGGGGTACTCTTT	CASSDQQGVLF
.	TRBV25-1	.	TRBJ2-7	TGTGCCAGCAGTCCCCGGTGGGGGGTTGGCACCTACGAGCAGTACTTC	CASSPRWGVGTYEQYF
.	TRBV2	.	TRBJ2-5	TGTGCCATAAATTGGGACGTGGAGACCCAGTACTTC	CAINWDVETQYF
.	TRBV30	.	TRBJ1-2	TGTGCCTGGAGATACCGGTATGGCTACACCTTC	CAWRYRYGYTF
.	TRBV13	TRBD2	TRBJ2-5	TGTGCCAGCAGTCCCGGGACTAGAGAGACCCAGTACTTC	CASSPGTRETQYF
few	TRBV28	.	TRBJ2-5	TGTGCCAGCAGTTTTCCGTACCAAGAGACCCAGTACTTC	CASSFPYQETQYF
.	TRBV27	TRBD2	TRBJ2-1	TGTGCCAGCAGTTTCCGGCCTAGCGGATACAATGAGCAGTTCTTC	CASSFRPSGYNEQFF
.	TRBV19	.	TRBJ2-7	TGTGCCAGTACCTCCGGACAGTACAGAGGAAGCTACGAGCAGTACTTC	CASTSGQYRGSYEQYF
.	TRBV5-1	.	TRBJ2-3	TGCGCCAGCAGCTTGAAATTAGCGGTTAGCACAGATACGCAGTATTTT	CASSLKLAVSTDTQYF
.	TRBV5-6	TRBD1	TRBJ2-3	TGTGCCAGCAGCTTTAGACAGGGGGGCGCAGATACGCAGTATTTT	CASSFRQGGADTQYF
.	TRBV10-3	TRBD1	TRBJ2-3	TGTGCCATCAGTGAGGGGGGACAGTCAGTCCGAACAGATACGCAGTATTTT	CAISEGGQSVRTDTQYF
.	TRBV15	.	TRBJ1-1	TGTGCCACCAGCAGAGGAGGGCAGAACCATAACACTGAAGCTTTCTTT	CATSRGGQNHNTEAFF
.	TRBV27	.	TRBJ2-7	TGTGCCAGCAGTCACCCCCCAGCCTACGAGCAGTACTTC	CASSHPPAYEQYF
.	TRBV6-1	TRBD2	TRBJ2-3	TGTGCCAGCAGGGGGGTAGCGGGAGGAAGAGATACGCAGTATTTT	CASRGVAGGRDTQYF
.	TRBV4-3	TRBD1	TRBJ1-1	TGCGCCAGCAGCCCCAAAGGGGGACAGGGGACTGAAGCTTTCTTT	CASSPKGGQGTEAFF
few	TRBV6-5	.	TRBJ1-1	TGTGCCAGCAGTTACGCCTCCAGGGGAACTGAAGCTTTCTTT	CASSYASRGTEAFF
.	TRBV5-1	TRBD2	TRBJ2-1	TGCGCCAGCAGCTTGGGCGGAGCGGGAGGGCCAGGTGAGCAGTTCTTC	CASSLGGAGGPGEQFF
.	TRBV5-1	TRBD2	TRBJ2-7	TGCGCCAGCAGCTTGGGGCGGGAGCGGACCACCTACGAGCAGTACTTC	CASSLGRERTTYEQYF
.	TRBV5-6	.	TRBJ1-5	TGTGCCAGCAGCTTGCAGGGCGGTCAGCCCCAGCATTTT	CASSLQGGQPQHF
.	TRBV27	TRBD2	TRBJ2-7	TGTGCCAGCAGTCCGGGGGGTAGGGCTAAAATTTTC	CASSPGGRAKIF
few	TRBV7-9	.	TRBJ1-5	TGTGCCAGCAGCGGGGACGATCGTAGCAATCAGCCCCAGCATTTT	CASSGDDRSNQPQHF